A selection of T cell receptor beta chains follows, all from one sample in a study of beta chain features in type 1 diabetes. Using immunoSEQ multiplex PCR, the repertoire was profiled, and TCRdb retains in-frame clones only, with some absent. The sample has roughly 180,000 clones, around 13% seen once; the top ten hold roughly 0.6%. The specimen sequenced was central memory CD4+ T cells from blood. These receptors came from a woman younger than 30 in good health. CDR3s include the opening cysteine and the closing phenylalanine or tryptophan. A D gene is named only where the DNA matches it firmly. Clone size, where shown, is once, few, many, or a class for clones that have expanded.

cdr3_aa cdr3_nt d_call j_call v_call clone_size
CASITRGTQYF TGTGCCAGCATCACTAGAGGGACCCAGTACTTC NA TRBJ2-5 TRBV28 NA
CASSLIPSGNTGELFF TGCGCCAGCAGCTTGATCCCTAGCGGAAACACCGGGGAGCTGTTTTTT TRBD2 TRBJ2-2 TRBV5-1 NA
CASSPLAGVDTEAFF TGTGCCAGCTCACCACTAGCAGGGGTGGACACTGAAGCTTTCTTT NA TRBJ1-1 TRBV18 NA
CASSLVGDEQFF TGCGCCAGCAGCTTGGTAGGGGATGAGCAGTTCTTC NA TRBJ2-1 TRBV5-1 few
CASSSNPGLGPYEQYF TGCGCCAGCAGCTCGAACCCGGGACTAGGACCCTACGAGCAGTACTTC TRBD2 TRBJ2-7 TRBV5-1 few
CASSLWASGTNNEQFF TGTGCCAGCAGTTTATGGGCTAGCGGGACTAACAATGAGCAGTTCTTC TRBD2 TRBJ2-1 TRBV28 NA
CASSPFSTEKFYEQYF TGTGCCAGCAGCCCTTTTTCGACAGAGAAATTCTACGAGCAGTACTTC NA TRBJ2-7 TRBV4-2 NA
CASSWTGTGRNEQFF TGTGCCAGCAGCTGGACCGGGACAGGTCGCAATGAGCAGTTCTTC TRBD1 TRBJ2-1 TRBV5-6 few
CAWAGGRGNYGYTF TGTGCCTGGGCAGGGGGACGGGGGAACTATGGCTACACCTTC TRBD1 TRBJ1-2 TRBV30 NA
CASSLVQASNQPQHF TGTGCCAGCAGCTTAGTACAGGCAAGCAATCAGCCCCAGCATTTT NA TRBJ1-5 TRBV7-2 NA
CASSTGELAKNIQYF TGTGCCAGCAGTACAGGGGAACTAGCCAAAAACATTCAGTACTTC TRBD1 TRBJ2-4 TRBV28 NA
CASSYHGTGGIDEQYF TGTGCCAGCAGCTATCATGGGACAGGGGGGATCGACGAGCAGTACTTC TRBD1 TRBJ2-7 TRBV7-8 NA
CSVNRDRSNTEAFF TGCAGCGTCAACCGGGACAGGAGTAACACTGAAGCTTTCTTT TRBD1 TRBJ1-1 TRBV29-1 NA
CASSPRQGATDTQYF TGTGCCAGCAGCCCCCGACAGGGCGCCACAGATACGCAGTATTTT TRBD1 TRBJ2-3 TRBV7-2 few
CASSFGQAEKLFF TGTGCCAGCAGCTTCGGACAAGCCGAAAAACTGTTTTTT NA TRBJ1-4 TRBV11-2 few
CASSLQGNTEAFF TGCGCCAGCAGCTTGCAGGGGAACACTGAAGCTTTCTTT NA TRBJ1-1 TRBV5-1 NA
CASSQRLEPSYGYTF TGCGCCAGCAGCCAGAGATTGGAGCCTTCCTATGGCTACACCTTC NA TRBJ1-2 TRBV4-1 few
CASSLGLAGEETQYF TGCGCCAGCAGCTTGGGACTAGCGGGAGAAGAGACCCAGTACTTC TRBD2 TRBJ2-5 TRBV5-1 few
CATSRDFRAETQYF TGTGCCACCAGCAGAGATTTCAGGGCAGAGACCCAGTACTTC NA TRBJ2-5 TRBV15 few
CSVTDRIHNEQYF TGCAGCGTAACGGACAGGATACACAACGAGCAGTACTTC TRBD1 TRBJ2-7 TRBV29-1 few
CASSGPTRTGYEKLFF TGTGCCAGCAGTGGTCCAACGCGGACAGGTTACGAAAAACTGTTTTTT TRBD1 TRBJ1-4 TRBV28 NA
CASSLRVGDTEAFF TGTGCCAGCAGTTTACGTGTCGGGGACACTGAAGCTTTCTTT NA TRBJ1-1 TRBV27 NA
CASSLTSGSKNIQYF TGTGCCAGCAGCTTGACTAGCGGTTCCAAAAACATTCAGTACTTC TRBD2 TRBJ2-4 TRBV5-6 NA
CASSLFMNTEAFF TGCGCCAGCAGCTTGTTCATGAACACTGAAGCTTTCTTT NA TRBJ1-1 TRBV5-1 few
CASRLAGGSYNEQFF TGTGCCAGCAGGCTAGCGGGAGGGTCCTACAATGAGCAGTTCTTC TRBD2 TRBJ2-1 TRBV11-2 NA
CASSLTGGWNRREEQYF TGTGCCAGCAGCTTAACGGGGGGATGGAACCGTCGTGAAGAGCAGTACTTC TRBD2 TRBJ2-7 TRBV7-8 few
CASSIRTGGNTEAFF TGTGCCAGCAGCATAAGGACAGGGGGGAACACTGAAGCTTTCTTT TRBD1 TRBJ1-1 TRBV7-6 NA
CASSLGEWAGDAGELFF TGCGCCAGCAGCTTGGGTGAATGGGCAGGGGACGCCGGGGAGCTGTTTTTT NA TRBJ2-2 TRBV5-1 few
CASRRTYNSNQPQHF TGTGCCAGCAGACGGACATATAATAGCAATCAGCCCCAGCATTTT NA TRBJ1-5 TRBV28 few
CASSVSSGRARYNEQFF TGTGCCAGCAGCGTATCTAGCGGGAGGGCCAGGTACAATGAGCAGTTCTTC TRBD2 TRBJ2-1 TRBV9 few
CASSPDSYGYTF TGTGCCAGCAGCCCGGACAGTTATGGCTACACCTTC NA TRBJ1-2 TRBV5-4 NA
CASSVILGSYNEQFF TGTGCCAGCAGCGTGATCCTAGGCTCCTACAATGAGCAGTTCTTC NA TRBJ2-1 TRBV6-5 NA
CASSSGQLNEKLFF TGCGCCAGCAGCTCCGGACAGCTTAATGAAAAACTGTTTTTT NA TRBJ1-4 TRBV5-1 few
CASSLDNPEAFF TGTGCCAGCAGCTTAGACAACCCTGAAGCTTTCTTT NA TRBJ1-1 TRBV7-9 few
CASSSLAGGRTDTQYF TGTGCCAGCAGTTCTTTAGCGGGAGGTCGCACAGATACGCAGTATTTT TRBD2 TRBJ2-3 TRBV28 few
CASSLQETQYF TGTGCCAGCAGTCTACAAGAGACCCAGTACTTC NA TRBJ2-5 TRBV6-1 NA
CASSATVRAFF TGTGCCAGCAGTGCCACGGTGAGGGCTTTCTTT NA TRBJ1-1 TRBV6-1 few
CASSYNLPGQGASGYTF TGCGCCAGCAGCTATAACTTACCGGGACAGGGGGCCAGTGGCTACACCTTC TRBD1 TRBJ1-2 TRBV5-1 few